These T cell receptor beta chains were read from a single sample in a study of blood T cell repertoires in COVID-19. The assay was immunoSEQ multiplex PCR, and TCRdb's table has in-frame clones only and misses some. The table has under 85,000 clones, around 88% seen once. The sequenced material came from peripheral blood. The receptors come from a man in his sixties or seventies with active or convalescent COVID-19. Each CDR3 is given with its conserved first and last residue.

CDR3 length: 12
J gene: TRBJ2-7
V gene: TRBV19
CDR3 protein: CASSIRGYEQYF

CDR3 length: 21
J gene: TRBJ2-4
V gene: TRBV4-2
CDR3 protein: CASSQDRGTSGRAGAKNIQYF

CDR3 length: 16
J gene: TRBJ2-2
V gene: TRBV7-8
CDR3 protein: CASSLRLAGVTGELFF

CDR3 length: 16
J gene: TRBJ2-1
V gene: TRBV9
CDR3 protein: CASSAGSLGSYNEQFF

CDR3 length: 15
J gene: TRBJ1-6
V gene: TRBV6-5
CDR3 protein: CASSSSGSYNSPLHF

CDR3 length: 14
J gene: TRBJ2-7
V gene: TRBV27
CDR3 protein: CASSLTGSSREQYF

CDR3 length: 17
J gene: TRBJ1-4
V gene: TRBV7-9
CDR3 protein: CASSFRQGTATNEKLFF

CDR3 length: 14
J gene: TRBJ1-2
V gene: TRBV27
CDR3 protein: CASSPAGALYGYTF

CDR3 length: 16
J gene: TRBJ2-5
V gene: TRBV6-2/TRBV6-3
CDR3 protein: CASSPRLAGGQETQYF

CDR3 length: 14
J gene: TRBJ1-1
V gene: TRBV30
CDR3 protein: CAWRLLGTGGGAFF

CDR3 length: 15
J gene: TRBJ2-1
V gene: TRBV2
CDR3 protein: CASRRGLAGHNEQFF

CDR3 length: 12
J gene: TRBJ2-4
V gene: TRBV27
CDR3 protein: CASSLNGNIQYF

CDR3 length: 16
J gene: TRBJ1-2
V gene: TRBV25-1
CDR3 protein: CASSDPIGQGEEGYTF

CDR3 length: 13
J gene: TRBJ2-3
V gene: TRBV18
CDR3 protein: CASSPRDTDTQYF

CDR3 length: 16
J gene: TRBJ2-7
V gene: TRBV6-2/TRBV6-3
CDR3 protein: CASSLSTGASSYEQYF

CDR3 length: 14
J gene: TRBJ2-3
V gene: TRBV21-1
CDR3 protein: CASSRRQGPDTQYF

CDR3 length: 14
J gene: TRBJ1-3
V gene: TRBV18
CDR3 protein: CASSPGNSGNTIYF

CDR3 length: 16
J gene: TRBJ1-6
V gene: TRBV4-1
CDR3 protein: CASSQEGSGRDSPLHF

CDR3 length: 14
J gene: TRBJ1-1
V gene: TRBV9
CDR3 protein: CASSAGHMNTEAFF

CDR3 length: 18
J gene: TRBJ1-2
V gene: TRBV28
CDR3 protein: CASSFFRGRDRGIYGYTF

CDR3 length: 15
J gene: TRBJ2-7
V gene: TRBV5-1
CDR3 protein: CASSQSGTGGDEQYF

CDR3 length: 15
J gene: TRBJ2-1
V gene: TRBV27
CDR3 protein: CASRKASGPYNEQFF

CDR3 length: 14
J gene: TRBJ2-7
V gene: TRBV28
CDR3 protein: CASRGTGGAYEQYF

CDR3 length: 13
J gene: TRBJ1-1
V gene: TRBV5-8
CDR3 protein: CASSLEDKTEAFF

CDR3 length: 18
J gene: TRBJ1-3
V gene: TRBV11-2
CDR3 protein: CASSGGTAQYSSGNTIYF

CDR3 length: 14
J gene: TRBJ2-5
V gene: TRBV7-2
CDR3 protein: CASSLGGSQETQYF

CDR3 length: 15
J gene: TRBJ1-1
V gene: TRBV27
CDR3 protein: CASSSEGGASDEAFF